The 20 T cell receptor beta chains below all came from one sample that was sequenced in a study of shared clonotypes between healthy human individuals (dated by TCRdb to the early 2020s). Receptors were amplified or captured by the immunoSEQ multiplex PCR assay. The immuneACCESS repertoire file appears here via TCRdb, limited to in-frame rearrangements. These files lack a portion of the clones; in checked studies, under half of the deficit traces to unresolved V genes, and the cause of the others is not known. This sample lists some 2 million clones; approximately 95% were detected once. 0.13% of the sample comes from the top ten. Sequenced: naive CD4+ T cells sorted from blood. The cell subset or site label on this specimen signifies: CD45RA+ positively selected. Every receptor here comes from a man aged 18 to 29 in good health.

This sequence joins TRBV18 and TRBJ1-2, with D perhaps matching TRBD1 (5 bases). Germline assignment: CDR1 KGHSH and CDR2 LQKENI. The CDR3 is 16 residues long. V was pared by 2 bases and J by 3 bases, with 16 bases between. CDR3 loop: CASSPIGAGRYYGYTF. In nucleotides, the CDR3 is TGTGCCAGCTCACCAATAGGAGCAGGGCGGTACTATGGCTACACCTTC.

This sequence joins TRBV7-2 and TRBJ2-3; TRBD2 matches at 13 bases. The CDR3 covers 15 residues. From germline, CDR1 is SGHTA and CDR2 FQGNSA. Trimming at V came to 3 bases and at J to 4 bases, leaving 1 base not matched to a gene. Written as DNA, the CDR3 is TGTGCCAGCAGCTTTGGACTAGCGGGGGCAGATACGCAGTATTTT. Amino acid sequence: CASSFGLAGADTQYF. The full variable domain, its missing parts supplied by reference TRBV7-2 and TRBJ2-3, is GAGVSQSPSNKVTEKGKDVELRCDPISGHTALYWYRQSLGQGLEFLIYFQGNSAPDKSGLPSDRFSAERTGGSVSTLTIQRTQQEDSAVYLCASSFGLAGADTQYFGPGTRLTVL.

The J gene is TRBJ1-5, the V gene TRBV19; the match to TRBD1 covers 7 bases. The V gene's germline CDR1 is LNHDA and CDR2 SQIVND (reference sequence). There are 15 residues in the CDR3. V lost 2 bases, J lost 7 bases, and 8 bases stayed unmatched. The DNA for the CDR3 is TGTGCCAGTAGTATACGACAGGGCGAAGGCCAGCCCCAGCATTTT. As protein: CASSIRQGEGQPQHF.

Worth noting for this clone: The sample carries other DNA sequences with the same CDR3. The chain employs TRBV9 and TRBJ1-4, with 7 bases lining up with TRBD1. Trimming at V came to 3 bases and at J to 3 bases, leaving 5 bases not matched to a gene. The germline V gene encodes CDR1 SGDLS and CDR2 YYNGEE. The CDR3 runs 15 residues. The CDR3: CASSARQGPNEKLFF. DNA of the CDR3: TGTGCCAGCAGCGCGAGACAGGGCCCTAATGAAAAACTGTTTTTT.

This chain connects TRBV5-6 to TRBJ2-7; 11 nucleotides line up with TRBD2. With 5 bases clipped from V and 3 bases from J, the junction kept 7 bases outside the gene matches. CDR3 length equals 15 residues. CDR1 is SGHDT and CDR2 is YYEEEE in the germline V gene. The CDR3 DNA reads as TGTGCCAGCAGTCCTACTAGCGGGAGAATCTACGAGCAGTACTTC. This encodes CASSPTSGRIYEQYF. The variable domain in full, completed from reference TRBV5-6 and TRBJ2-7, reads DAGVTQSPTHLIKTRGQQVTLRCSPKSGHDTVSWYQQALGQGPQFIFQYYEEEERQRGNFPDRFSGHQFPNYSSELNVNALLLGDSALYLCASSPTSGRIYEQYFGPGTRLTVT.

The rearrangement joins TRBV5-4 to TRBJ2-1; maybe TRBD2 (7 bases). The CDR3 extends over 15 amino acids. V lost 9 bases and J 5 bases, leaving 21 bases between the germline ends. Germline V gene data show CDR1 as SGHNT and CDR2 as YYREEE (reference sequence). The CDR3: CAIRWGGRLDNEQFF. As DNA, the CDR3 is TGTGCCATCCGGTGGGGGGGCCGATTGGACAATGAGCAGTTCTTC.

The V gene is TRBV30, the J gene TRBJ2-7; no clear D. The CDR3 contains 12 residues. The V gene's germline CDR1 is GTSNPN and CDR2 SVGIG (reference sequence). V was shortened by 0 bases and J by 2 bases, with 5 bases between the two germline ends. The CDR3 nucleotides are TGTGCCTGGAGTGTAAAGCCCTACGAGCAGTACTTC. It is translated as CAWSVKPYEQYF.

V is TRBV2 and J is TRBJ2-7, with 11 bases aligning to TRBD2. V trimming: 6 bases; J trimming: 6 bases; junction bases outside the gene matches: 16. The CDR3 is made up of 17 amino acids. Germline assignment: CDR1 SNHLY and CDR2 FYNNEI. CDR3 nucleotide sequence: TGTGCCAGCAGCCCGGGCGCCCTAGCGGGAGGTTTTCCCGAGCAGTACTTC. Residues: CASSPGALAGGFPEQYF.

The V call is TRBV18, the J call TRBJ1-1; TRBD1 agrees at 8 bases. Germline loops: CDR1 KGHSH, CDR2 LQKENI. After removal of 4 bases from V and 8 bases from J, the junction contained 12 bases not matched to a gene. This CDR3 is built from 15 residues. The CDR3 spells CASSLDRGNPGEAFF. DNA for the CDR3: TGTGCCAGCTCACTCGACAGGGGTAATCCGGGAGAAGCTTTCTTT.

The chain has TRBV7-2 and TRBJ2-7; D call uncertain. The V gene's germline CDR1 is SGHTA and CDR2 FQGNSA. Between the trimmed V and J ends, which lost 5 bases and 0 bases, there was a span of 14 bases. The CDR3 totals 15 residues. This chain's CDR3 is CASSSTASSSYEQYF. The DNA for the CDR3 is TGTGCCAGCAGCAGTACAGCCAGCAGCTCCTACGAGCAGTACTTC.

The V and J genes are TRBV25-1 and TRBJ2-2; 10 nucleotides line up with TRBD2. Germline CDR1 and CDR2: MGHDK and SYGVNS. Losses at the gene ends were 4 bases for V and 7 bases for J; bases not matched to a gene: 9. The CDR3 runs to 16 residues. CDR3 DNA: TGTGCCAGCAGTGTGGGTCTAGCGGGAGATGGCGGGGAGCTGTTTTTT. Protein sequence: CASSVGLAGDGGELFF.

This rearrangement joins TRBV27 to TRBJ2-5, with 9 bases matching TRBD1. This CDR3 comprises 15 residues. J lost 5 bases, V lost 4 bases, and 8 bases had no gene match. CDR1 and CDR2 (germline): MNHEY, SMNVEV (reference sequence). The CDR3 DNA reads TGTGCCAGCAGTTGGACAGGGGATCAGGGGGAGACCCAGTACTTC. This gives the protein CASSWTGDQGETQYF.

The rearrangement uses TRBV19 and TRBJ2-2; D not certain. Germline lookup yields CDR1 LNHDA and CDR2 SQIVND (reference sequence). V was trimmed by 0 bases and J by 1 base, leaving 12 bases between them. The CDR3 spans 17 residues. DNA for the CDR3: TGTGCCAGTAGTATAGATATGGTATCGGTGAACACCGGGGAGCTGTTTTTT. Amino acid sequence: CASSIDMVSVNTGELFF. Combining the CDR3 with reference TRBV19 and TRBJ2-2 gives the whole variable domain DGGITQSPKYLFRKEGQNVTLSCEQNLNHDAMYWYRQDPGQGLRLIYYSQIVNDFQKGDIAEGYSVSREKKESFPLTVTSAQKNPTAFYLCASSIDMVSVNTGELFFGEGSRLTVL.

The V and J genes are TRBV2 and TRBJ1-5; D unclear. Germline assignment: CDR1 SNHLY and CDR2 FYNNEI. The germline V and J ends were trimmed by 7 bases and 6 bases, with 13 bases remaining between them. The CDR3 consists of 13 residues. CDR3 amino acids: CASNGGSGQPQHF. CDR3 nucleotide sequence: TGTGCCAGCAACGGCGGGTCTGGTCAGCCCCAGCATTTT.

The CDR3 bases are TGTGCCAGCAGTGAATACGGGACCCTCGTCTCTGGAAACACCATATATTTT. This encodes CASSEYGTLVSGNTIYF. This chain uses TRBV6-1 with TRBJ1-3; a weak D match, TRBD1 (5 bases). This CDR3 has 17 residues. The V end was cut by 2 bases, the J end by 0 bases, with 14 bases between. Germline V lookup: CDR1 MNHNS, CDR2 SASEGT.

This chain uses TRBV7-3 with TRBJ2-5, with D possibly TRBD2 on 6 matching bases. Between the trimmed V and J ends, which lost 2 bases and 2 bases, there was a span of 9 bases. From germline, CDR1 is SGHTA and CDR2 FQGTGA. The CDR3 consists of 14 residues. CDR3 in DNA: TGTGCCAGCAGCTTATCCGGGGGACAAGAGACCCAGTACTTC. Its translation is CASSLSGGQETQYF.

The V call is TRBV11-2, the J call TRBJ2-1, with D uncertain. Looked up from germline, CDR1 is SGHAT and CDR2 is FQNNGV. This CDR3 is built from 13 residues. V was shortened by 1 base and J by 6 bases, with 7 bases between the two germline ends. The CDR3 loop reads CASSLGRLNEQFF. The CDR3 DNA sequence: TGTGCCAGCAGCTTAGGGCGTCTCAATGAGCAGTTCTTC.

J is TRBJ1-3 and V is TRBV2; 8 bases fit TRBD1. This CDR3 has 15 residues. From germline, CDR1 is SNHLY and CDR2 FYNNEI. Losses at the gene ends were 3 bases for V and 4 bases for J; bases not matched to a gene: 5. The CDR3 sequence: CASSDWTGLGNTIYF. The CDR3 DNA sequence: TGTGCCAGCAGTGACTGGACAGGGTTAGGAAACACCATATATTTT. The whole variable domain, filled in from reference TRBV2 and TRBJ1-3, reads EPEVTQTPSHQVTQMGQEVILRCVPISNHLYFYWYRQILGQKVEFLVSFYNNEISEKSEIFDDQFSVERPDGSNFTLKIRSTKLEDSAMYFCASSDWTGLGNTIYFGEGSWLTVV.

This chain connects TRBV18 to TRBJ2-7; 7 bases are a match to TRBD1. The CDR3 contains 15 residues. The V gene's germline CDR1 is KGHSH and CDR2 LQKENI. The V segment lost 4 bases and the J segment 4 bases; nucleotides outside the gene matches: 10. The DNA of the CDR3 is TGTGCCAGCTCACTCGCGACAGGGTGGTTTTACGAGCAGTACTTC. Protein: CASSLATGWFYEQYF.

Details on this clone: The sample holds other DNA sequences that translate to the same CDR3. The rearrangement uses TRBV7-9 and TRBJ2-5; tentative D call: TRBD2 (6 bases). Germline lookup yields CDR1 SEHNR and CDR2 FQNEAQ (reference sequence). The CDR3 extends over 14 amino acids. V gave up 6 bases and J gave up 2 bases, with 13 bases separating them. CDR3 bases: TGTGCCAGCAGTTTGTGGGAGGTTCAAGAGACCCAGTACTTC. Protein sequence: CASSLWEVQETQYF.